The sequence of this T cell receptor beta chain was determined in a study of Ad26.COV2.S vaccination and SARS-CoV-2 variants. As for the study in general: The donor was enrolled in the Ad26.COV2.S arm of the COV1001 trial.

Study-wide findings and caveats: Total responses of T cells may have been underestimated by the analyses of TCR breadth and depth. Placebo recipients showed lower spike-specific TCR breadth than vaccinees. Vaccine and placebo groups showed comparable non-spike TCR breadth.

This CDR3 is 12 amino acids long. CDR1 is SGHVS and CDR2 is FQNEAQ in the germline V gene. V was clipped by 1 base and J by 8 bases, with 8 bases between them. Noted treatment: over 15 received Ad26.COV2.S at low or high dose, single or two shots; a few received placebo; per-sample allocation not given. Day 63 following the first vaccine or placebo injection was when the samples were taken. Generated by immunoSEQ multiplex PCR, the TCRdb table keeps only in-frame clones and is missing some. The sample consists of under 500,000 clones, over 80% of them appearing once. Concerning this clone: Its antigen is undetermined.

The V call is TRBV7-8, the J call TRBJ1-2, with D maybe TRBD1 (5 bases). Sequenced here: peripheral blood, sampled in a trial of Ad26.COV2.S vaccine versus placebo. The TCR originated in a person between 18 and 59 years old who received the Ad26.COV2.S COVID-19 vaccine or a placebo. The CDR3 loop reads CASSLVGTGYTF. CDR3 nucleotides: TGTGCCAGCAGCTTAGTTGGGACGGGCTACACCTTC.